One T cell receptor beta chain is described in this entry. Its antigen is as yet unknown. The same CDR3 arises from other DNA sequences in this sample as well. This record belongs to a study of CD8+ T cells in alopecia areata. Extracted RNA was reverse transcribed, and the resulting cDNA served as sequencing template. Sequenced by immunoSEQ multiplex PCR; TCRdb stores in-frame clones only, minus some. This table has 180,000 or so clones, 40% to 65% appearing once. The CDR3 is 14 amino acids. Germline V gene sequence: CDR1 MNHEY, CDR2 SMNVEV (reference sequence). The V end was cut by 3 bases, the J end by 0 bases, with 6 bases between. Notes on the study in general: Throughout tofacitinib, many expanded lesional clones continued to persist in scalp and blood.

The treatment was: oral pan-JAK inhibitor, 5-10 mg twice daily. This sequence originates from a human donor with alopecia areata. The source material was CD8+ T cells sorted from blood, sampled around week 54, from a patient treated with tofacitinib. V and J are TRBV27 and TRBJ1-5; D is ambiguous. The DNA for the CDR3 is TGTGCCAGCAGTTTTGTCGGTAGCAATCAGCCCCAGCATTTT. This encodes CASSFVGSNQPQHF.